Presented here are 18 T cell receptor beta chains from one specimen sequenced in a study of blood T cell repertoires in COVID-19. TCRdb's copy holds only in-frame clones and misses some; the assay was immunoSEQ multiplex PCR. The table shows some 430,000 clones, with around 91% occurring only once. Sequenced material: PBMCs or T cells enriched from blood (not recorded which). These receptors all come from a man aged 18 to 29 who had recovered from COVID-19.

The chain is built from TRBV2 and TRBJ2-7; D is unresolved. V was cut by 2 bases and J by 2 bases, with 10 bases left in between. Germline CDR1 and CDR2: SNHLY and FYNNEI. The CDR3 contains 14 residues. CDR3 residues: CASSERGKAYEQYF. The CDR3 DNA sequence: TGTGCCAGCAGTGAAAGAGGCAAGGCCTACGAGCAGTACTTC. The full variable domain, in which reference TRBV2 and TRBJ2-7 provide the parts outside the CDR3, is EPEVTQTPSHQVTQMGQEVILRCVPISNHLYFYWYRQILGQKVEFLVSFYNNEISEKSEIFDDQFSVERPDGSNFTLKIRSTKLEDSAMYFCASSERGKAYEQYFGPGTRLTVT.

The gene calls are TRBV19 and TRBJ2-7, with D tentatively TRBD1 (6 bases). The V end was cut by 7 bases, the J end by 6 bases, with 16 bases between. CDR1 and CDR2 (germline): LNHDA, SQIVND (reference sequence). This CDR3 spans 13 amino acids. DNA for the CDR3: TGTGCCAGTAACCCGGGGTCAGGGGCCGAGCAGTACTTC. Translation gives CASNPGSGAEQYF.

V usage is TRBV3-1 (or the pseudogene TRBV3-2) and J usage is TRBJ1-1; TRBD1 matches at 9 bases. V trimming: 5 bases; J trimming: 5 bases; junction bases outside the gene matches: 15. The germline CDR1 and CDR2 sequences are LGHDT and YNNKEL (reference sequence). This CDR3 has 17 residues. The CDR3 protein is CASSSSRDRATRTEAFF. The CDR3 DNA follows: TGTGCCAGCAGCTCCAGCCGGGACAGGGCGACTCGAACTGAAGCTTTCTTT.

This sequence joins TRBV5-1 and TRBJ2-1; 14 nucleotides align to TRBD2. Trimming at V came to 0 bases and at J to 1 base, leaving 6 bases not matched to a gene. Germline loops: CDR1 SGHRS, CDR2 YFSETQ. The CDR3 is 19 amino acids. CDR3 protein: CASSLVGTSGRRSYNEQFF. The CDR3 DNA follows: TGCGCCAGCAGCTTGGTAGGGACTAGCGGGAGAAGGTCCTACAATGAGCAGTTCTTC.

This clone has just one count. The chain joins TRBV15 to TRBJ2-3; D possibly corresponds to TRBD1 (6 bases). This CDR3 comprises 15 residues. Germline loops: CDR1 LNHNV, CDR2 YYDKDF (reference sequence). The germline V and J ends were trimmed by 4 bases and 2 bases, with 13 bases remaining between them. Here the CDR3 DNA reads TGTGCCACCAGCACAAGGACAGAGTTCACAGATACGCAGTATTTT. Translating gives CATSTRTEFTDTQYF.

The V gene is TRBV3-1 (or the pseudogene TRBV3-2), the J gene TRBJ2-3; 14 bases line up with TRBD2. The germline CDR1 and CDR2 sequences are LGHDT and YNNKEL (reference sequence). The CDR3 loop spans 17 amino acids. V lost 1 base and J lost 4; bases outside the gene matches: 4. The CDR3 bases are TGTGCCAGCAGCCAAGTCCGGACTAGCGGGAGGCCAGATACGCAGTATTTT. Encoded protein: CASSQVRTSGRPDTQYF.

V and J are TRBV2 and TRBJ1-6, with 7 bases aligning to TRBD1. The length of the CDR3 is 15 residues. V dropped 7 bases and J dropped 7; count of bases not matched to a gene: 10. Germline V lookup: CDR1 SNHLY, CDR2 FYNNEI. The CDR3 region has the DNA TGTGCCAGCACTGGAACCGGGACAGCCAATTCACCCCTCCACTTT. This sequence encodes CASTGTGTANSPLHF. Combining the CDR3 with reference TRBV2 and TRBJ1-6 gives the whole variable domain EPEVTQTPSHQVTQMGQEVILRCVPISNHLYFYWYRQILGQKVEFLVSFYNNEISEKSEIFDDQFSVERPDGSNFTLKIRSTKLEDSAMYFCASTGTGTANSPLHFGNGTRLTVT.

This clone was detected only once. This sequence joins TRBV10-2 and TRBJ1-1, with a tentative D call TRBD1 (6 bases). The CDR3 is 14 amino acids. CDR1 WSHSY and CDR2 SAAADI come from the germline V gene. V was clipped by 5 bases and J by 1 base, with 11 bases between them. CDR3 sequence (DNA): TGCGCCAGCAGTTCGGGACATACGAACACTGAAGCTTTCTTT. Its translation: CASSSGHTNTEAFF.

The V call is TRBV11-2, the J call TRBJ2-5; D is uncertain. In germline, CDR1 is SGHAT, CDR2 FQNNGV. The V gene lost 3 bases and the J gene lost 1 base, with 12 bases spanning the gap. The CDR3 covers 15 residues. The CDR3 DNA is TGTGCCAGCAGCTTTAGCCCAGCTTTCCAAGAGACCCAGTACTTC. It translates to CASSFSPAFQETQYF. The full variable domain, rest sourced from reference TRBV11-2 and TRBJ2-5, is EAGVAQSPRYKIIEKRQSVAFWCNPISGHATLYWYQQILGQGPKLLIQFQNNGVVDDSQLPKDRFSAERLKGVDSTLKIQPAKLEDSAVYLCASSFSPAFQETQYFGPGTRLLVL.

The rearrangement joins TRBV4-1 to TRBJ2-3, with 9 positions matching TRBD2. In germline, CDR1 is MGHRA, CDR2 YSYEKL. The V segment lost 4 bases and the J segment 3 bases; nucleotides outside the gene matches: 11. The CDR3 has 17 amino acids. In DNA form, the CDR3 reads TGCGCCAGCAGCCGAGGTGTGGCGGGAGGGCCGACAGATACGCAGTATTTT. Its protein is CASSRGVAGGPTDTQYF.

The chain links TRBV11-2 to TRBJ1-1; D not certain. Trimming stripped 6 bases from V and 4 bases from J, with 9 bases between. Germline CDR1 is SGHAT and CDR2 is FQNNGV. The CDR3 is 12 amino acids. The CDR3 coding sequence is TGTGCCAGCAGGCTAATTGCCACTGAAGCTTTCTTT. It is translated as CASRLIATEAFF.

This chain connects TRBV9 to TRBJ2-7, with 10 positions matching TRBD2. Germline CDR1 and CDR2: SGDLS and YYNGEE. The CDR3 is 14 residues long. V lost 3 bases to trimming and J lost 4 bases; unmatched junction nucleotides: 4. The CDR3 is CASSGGTSDYEQYF. Here the CDR3 DNA reads TGTGCCAGCAGCGGCGGGACTAGCGATTACGAGCAGTACTTC.

This clone has more than one count but fewer than ten. The chain couples TRBV6-2 or TRBV6-3 to TRBJ1-5, with D possibly being TRBD1 (6 bases). Germline CDR1 reads MNHEY; CDR2 reads SVGEGT. The CDR3 contains 15 residues. Deletions cut 2 bases from V and 2 bases from J, with 10 bases between. Here the CDR3 reads CASSYGGDGNQPQHF. CDR3 coding DNA: TGTGCCAGCAGTTACGGGGGCGACGGCAATCAGCCCCAGCATTTT.

J is TRBJ1-6 and V is TRBV5-1; D is perhaps TRBD1 (5 bases). V was shortened by 4 bases and J by 8 bases, with 22 bases between the two germline ends. The CDR3 length is 17 residues. From germline, CDR1 is SGHRS and CDR2 YFSETQ. The CDR3 region has the DNA TGCGCCAGCAGCCCCGGCCGAATAGGACAAGTCGATTCACCCCTCCACTTT. It translates to CASSPGRIGQVDSPLHF.

The chain links TRBV5-1 to TRBJ2-1; the match to TRBD2 covers 13 bases. CDR1 SGHRS and CDR2 YFSETQ come from the germline V gene. The CDR3 spans 16 residues. V lost 3 bases to trimming and J lost 0 bases; unmatched junction nucleotides: 0. The CDR3 DNA is TGCGCCAGCAGCTGGACTAGCGGGAGCTCCTACAATGAGCAGTTCTTC. As protein: CASSWTSGSSYNEQFF.

The chain carries TRBV14 and TRBJ2-7; 10 bases match TRBD1. Germline CDR1 SGHDN, CDR2 FVKESK. There are 16 residues in the CDR3. With 2 bases clipped from V and 1 base from J, the junction kept 5 bases outside the gene matches. The CDR3 is CASSQLGGQGSYEQYF. CDR3 in DNA: TGTGCCAGCAGCCAACTAGGGGGACAGGGGTCCTACGAGCAGTACTTC.

The chain links TRBV10-3 to TRBJ1-1, with TRBD1 matching over 8 bases. The CDR3 covers 14 residues. From germline, CDR1 is ENHRY and CDR2 SYGVKD. Unmatched junction bases numbered 7, after V lost 8 bases and J lost 2 bases. CDR3 DNA: TGTGCCATCCACGGTGGACAGGGTAACACTGAAGCTTTCTTT. Translating gives CAIHGGQGNTEAFF.

V is TRBV18 and J is TRBJ2-7; 9 bases are a match to TRBD1. The trim removed 4 bases at V and 5 bases at J, leaving 9 bases unmatched. Germline V gene lookup returns CDR1 KGHSH and CDR2 LQKENI. This CDR3 spans 15 amino acids. For the CDR3, the DNA is TGTGCCAGCTCACGGGCCGGGACAGGGAAGGACGAGCAGTACTTC. Translation gives CASSRAGTGKDEQYF.